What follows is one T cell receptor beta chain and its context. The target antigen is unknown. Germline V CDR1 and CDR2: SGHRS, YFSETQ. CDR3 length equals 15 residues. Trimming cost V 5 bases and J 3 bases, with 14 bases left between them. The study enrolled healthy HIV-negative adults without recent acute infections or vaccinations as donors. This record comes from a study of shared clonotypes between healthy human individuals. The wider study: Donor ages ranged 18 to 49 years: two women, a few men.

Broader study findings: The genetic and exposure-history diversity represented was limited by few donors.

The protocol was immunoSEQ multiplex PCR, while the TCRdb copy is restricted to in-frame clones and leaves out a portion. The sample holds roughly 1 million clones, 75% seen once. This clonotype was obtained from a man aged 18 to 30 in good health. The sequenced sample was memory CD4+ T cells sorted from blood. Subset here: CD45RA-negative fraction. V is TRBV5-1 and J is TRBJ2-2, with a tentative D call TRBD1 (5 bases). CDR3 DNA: TGCGCCAGCAGGTGGCAGGGTTCGGACACCGGGGAGCTGTTTTTT. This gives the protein CASRWQGSDTGELFF.